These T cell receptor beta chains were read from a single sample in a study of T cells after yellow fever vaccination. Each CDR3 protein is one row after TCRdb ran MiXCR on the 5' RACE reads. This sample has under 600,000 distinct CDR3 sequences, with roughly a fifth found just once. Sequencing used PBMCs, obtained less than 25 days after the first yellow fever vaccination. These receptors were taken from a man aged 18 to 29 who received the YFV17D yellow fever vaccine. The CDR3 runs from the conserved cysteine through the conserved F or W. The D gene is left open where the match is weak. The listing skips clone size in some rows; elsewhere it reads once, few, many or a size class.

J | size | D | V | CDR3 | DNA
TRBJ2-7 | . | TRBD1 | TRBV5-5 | CASSPLQGKSSYEQYF | TGTGCCAGCAGCCCCCTACAGGGGAAGAGCTCCTACGAGCAGTACTTC
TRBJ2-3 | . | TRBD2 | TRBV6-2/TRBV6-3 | CASSSLRLAGMTDTQYF | TGTGCCAGCAGTTCCCTCCGACTAGCGGGAATGACAGATACGCAGTATTTT
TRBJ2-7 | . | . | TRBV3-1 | CASSQGLVSYEQYF | TGTGCCAGCAGCCAGGGGCTAGTCTCCTACGAGCAGTACTTC
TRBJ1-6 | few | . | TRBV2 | CASSAPGGRPLHF | TGTGCCAGCAGTGCCCCCGGAGGCCGACCCCTCCACTTT
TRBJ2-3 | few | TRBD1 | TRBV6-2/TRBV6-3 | CASSYSGQGWSTDTQYF | TGTGCCAGCAGTTACTCGGGACAGGGTTGGAGCACAGATACGCAGTATTTT
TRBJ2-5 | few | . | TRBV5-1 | CASNPQPSEETQYF | TGCGCCAGCAACCCCCAGCCTAGCGAGGAGACCCAGTACTTC
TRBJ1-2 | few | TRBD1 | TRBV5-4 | CASSLGSPQGYNGYTF | TGTGCCAGCAGCTTGGGATCTCCACAGGGGTATAATGGCTACACCTTC
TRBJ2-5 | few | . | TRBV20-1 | CSASRAETQYF | TGCAGTGCTAGCAGGGCCGAGACCCAGTACTTC
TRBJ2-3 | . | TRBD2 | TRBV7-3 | CASSLRGLGEDTQYF | TGTGCCAGCAGCTTAAGGGGACTAGGGGAAGATACGCAGTATTTT
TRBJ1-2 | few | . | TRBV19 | CASSFRTGYGYTF | TGTGCCAGTAGTTTTCGGACGGGGTATGGCTACACCTTC
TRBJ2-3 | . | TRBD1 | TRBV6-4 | CASRPGQSSTDTQYF | TGTGCCAGCAGGCCGGGACAGAGTAGCACAGATACGCAGTATTTT
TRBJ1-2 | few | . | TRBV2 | CASSEAGQLDYTF | TGTGCCAGCAGTGAAGCGGGGCAATTGGACTACACCTTC
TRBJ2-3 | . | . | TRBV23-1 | CASSQNQGPGPTDTQYF | TGCGCCAGCAGTCAAAACCAGGGACCGGGGCCCACAGATACGCAGTATTTT
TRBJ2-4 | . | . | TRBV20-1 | CSARVQGDIQYF | TGCAGTGCTAGGGTACAAGGGGACATTCAGTACTTC
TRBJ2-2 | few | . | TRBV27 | CASSGTYTGELFF | TGTGCCAGCAGTGGCACCTACACCGGGGAGCTGTTTTTT
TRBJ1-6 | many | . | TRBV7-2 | CASSLGSAGSPLHF | TGTGCCAGCAGCTTAGGAAGTGCTGGTTCACCCCTCCACTTT
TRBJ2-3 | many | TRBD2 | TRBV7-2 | CASSQGTSGDTDTQYF | TGTGCCAGCAGTCAAGGGACTAGCGGGGACACAGATACGCAGTATTTT
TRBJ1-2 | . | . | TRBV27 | CATATGLRSHYGYTF | TGTGCCACCGCAACAGGTCTTCGGTCCCACTATGGCTACACCTTC
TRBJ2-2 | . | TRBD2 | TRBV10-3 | CAILSGGDTGELFF | TGTGCCATCCTAAGCGGGGGAGACACCGGGGAGCTGTTTTTT
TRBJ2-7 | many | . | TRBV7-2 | CASSRRGYEQYF | TGTGCCAGCAGCCGGAGGGGCTACGAGCAGTACTTC
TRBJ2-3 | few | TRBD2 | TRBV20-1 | CSALRGGGADTQYF | TGCAGTGCCCTACGGGGGGGTGGGGCAGATACGCAGTATTTT
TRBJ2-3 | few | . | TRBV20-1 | CSAGPGGAGADTQYF | TGCAGTGCTGGGCCAGGGGGAGCGGGGGCAGATACGCAGTATTTT
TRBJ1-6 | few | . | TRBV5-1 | CASSLPLTGSPLHF | TGCGCCAGCAGCTTGCCCCTGACGGGTTCACCCCTCCACTTT
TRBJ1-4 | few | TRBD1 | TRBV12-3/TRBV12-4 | CASRTGTGREKLFF | TGTGCCAGCAGGACCGGGACAGGAAGAGAAAAACTGTTTTTT
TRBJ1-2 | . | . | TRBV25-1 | CASSGNNYGYTF | TGTGCCAGCAGTGGAAATAACTATGGCTACACCTTC
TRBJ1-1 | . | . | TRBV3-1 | CASSQARAKTEAFF | TGTGCCAGCAGCCAAGCCCGGGCCAAAACTGAAGCTTTCTTT
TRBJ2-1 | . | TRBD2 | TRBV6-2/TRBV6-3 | CASSLLAGGYLLRQFF | TGTGCCAGCAGTCTTCTAGCGGGGGGGTATTTATTGAGGCAGTTCTTC
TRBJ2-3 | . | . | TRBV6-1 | CASSYRGRTSYTQYF | TGTGCCAGCTCCTACCGTGGGCGTACGAGCTATACGCAGTATTTT
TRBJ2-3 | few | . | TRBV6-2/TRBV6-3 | CASTLGLLPNTQYF | TGTGCCAGCACCTTGGGGTTGCTACCTAATACGCAGTATTTT
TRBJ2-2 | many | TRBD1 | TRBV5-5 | CASSPTGGTGELFF | TGTGCCAGCAGCCCGACAGGGGGGACGGGGGAGCTGTTTTTT
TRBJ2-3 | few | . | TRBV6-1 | CASSIGTSTDTQYF | TGTGCCAGCAGTATTGGGACGAGCACAGATACGCAGTATTTT
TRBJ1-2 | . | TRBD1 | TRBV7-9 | CASSLGQALGGYTF | TGTGCCAGCAGCCTTGGACAGGCCCTAGGGGGCTACACCTTC
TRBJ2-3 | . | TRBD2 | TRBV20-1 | CSARAPSGGDTQYF | TGCAGTGCTAGAGCGCCCAGCGGGGGCGATACGCAGTATTTT
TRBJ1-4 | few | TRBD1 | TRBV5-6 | CASSPRGGPNEKLFF | TGTGCCAGCAGCCCCAGGGGGGGCCCAAATGAAAAACTGTTTTTT
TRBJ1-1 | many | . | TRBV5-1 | CASSLESGGAFF | TGCGCCAGCAGCTTGGAGTCGGGGGGCGCTTTCTTT
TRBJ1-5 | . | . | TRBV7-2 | CASSLDLGNQPQHF | TGTGCCAGCAGCTTAGATTTGGGCAATCAGCCCCAGCATTTT
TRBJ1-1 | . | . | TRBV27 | CASSLRGNAEAFF | TGTGCCAGCAGTTTAAGGGGGAACGCTGAAGCTTTCTTT
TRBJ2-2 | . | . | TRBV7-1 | CVCCQYRGWNTGELFF | TGTGTCTGCTGTCAATACCGGGGGTGGAACACCGGGGAGCTGTTTTTT
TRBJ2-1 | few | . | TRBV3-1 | CASSIEKGGHYNEQFF | TGTGCCAGCAGCATAGAAAAGGGGGGCCATTACAATGAGCAGTTCTTC
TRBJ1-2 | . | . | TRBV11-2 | CASSLLGWQGRIGYTF | TGTGCCAGCAGCTTACTAGGTTGGCAGGGAAGGATTGGCTACACCTTC
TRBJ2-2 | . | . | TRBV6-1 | CASSGALKGAGELFF | TGTGCCAGCAGTGGCGCCTTAAAGGGGGCCGGGGAGCTGTTTTTT
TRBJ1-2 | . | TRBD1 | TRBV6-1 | CASSQGQGGYGYTF | TGTGCCAGCAGTCAAGGACAGGGAGGCTATGGCTACACCTTC
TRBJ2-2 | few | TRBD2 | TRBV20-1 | CSARPNNPGGQTGELFF | TGCAGTGCTCGACCTAATAACCCGGGGGGGCAGACCGGGGAGCTGTTTTTT
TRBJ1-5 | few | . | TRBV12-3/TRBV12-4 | CASSLQGRSNQPQHF | TGTGCCAGCAGTCTGCAGGGTCGGAGCAATCAGCCCCAGCATTTT
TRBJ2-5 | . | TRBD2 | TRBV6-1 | CASRSPGGWGETQYF | TGTGCCAGCAGATCTCCCGGGGGGTGGGGGGAGACCCAGTACTTC
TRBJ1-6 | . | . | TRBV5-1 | CASSLAAYNSPLHF | TGCGCCAGCAGCTTGGCTGCCTATAATTCACCCCTCCACTTT
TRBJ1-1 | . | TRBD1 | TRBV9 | CASSGTGGAFF | TGTGCCAGCAGCGGAACAGGGGGAGCTTTCTTT
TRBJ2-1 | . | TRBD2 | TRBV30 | CAWSGGVAGGPSSYNEQFF | TGTGCCTGGAGTGGGGGAGTAGCGGGGGGGCCAAGCTCCTACAATGAGCAGTTCTTC
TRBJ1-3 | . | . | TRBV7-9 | CASSWTPGVGNTIYF | TGTGCCAGCAGCTGGACCCCTGGGGTCGGAAACACCATATATTTT
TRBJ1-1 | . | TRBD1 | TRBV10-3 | CAISGDRGLTFTEAFF | TGTGCCATCAGTGGGGACAGGGGGCTTACCTTCACTGAAGCTTTCTTT
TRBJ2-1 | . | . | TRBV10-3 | CAISAGGQSGYNEQFF | TGTGCCATCAGTGCCGGGGGGCAGTCGGGCTACAATGAGCAGTTCTTC
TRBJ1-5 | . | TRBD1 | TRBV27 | CASSLFSGTGMENQPQHF | TGTGCCAGCAGTTTATTTAGTGGGACAGGGATGGAGAATCAGCCCCAGCATTTT
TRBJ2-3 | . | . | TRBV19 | CASSKQTDTQYF | TGTGCCAGTAGTAAACAAACAGATACGCAGTATTTT
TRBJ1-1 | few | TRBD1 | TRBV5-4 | CASSFWDRGITEAFF | TGTGCCAGCAGCTTCTGGGACAGGGGAATCACTGAAGCTTTCTTT